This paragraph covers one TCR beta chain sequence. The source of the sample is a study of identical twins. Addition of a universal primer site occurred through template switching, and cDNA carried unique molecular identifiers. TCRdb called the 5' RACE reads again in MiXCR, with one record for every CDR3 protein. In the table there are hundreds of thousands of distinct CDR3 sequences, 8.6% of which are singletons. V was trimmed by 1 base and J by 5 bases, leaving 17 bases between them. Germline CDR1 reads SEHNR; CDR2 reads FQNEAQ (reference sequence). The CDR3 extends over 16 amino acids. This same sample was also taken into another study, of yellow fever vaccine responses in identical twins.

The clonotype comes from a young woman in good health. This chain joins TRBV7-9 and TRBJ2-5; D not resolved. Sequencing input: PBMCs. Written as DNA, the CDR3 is TGTGCCAGCAGCTTAGAGATACAGAACGCGTGGGAGACCCAGTACTTC. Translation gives CASSLEIQNAWETQYF.